This T cell receptor beta chain was identified during a study of T cells and Merkel cell carcinoma outcomes (dated by TCRdb to the early 2020s). Study-level background: In patients with Merkel cell carcinoma, researchers looked at whether the T-cell repertoire of the tumor, along with T-cell density, could predict clinical outcome.

Library creation used the immunoSEQ multiplex PCR assay. What TCRdb holds here is the immuneACCESS table cut down to in-frame rearrangements. Part of the clones is not present; checked against another copy, under half of the missing clones reflect an unresolved V gene, and the others are unexplained. Counted in this sample were roughly 15,000 clones; about four fifths of them appeared once. 9% of the sample comes from the top ten. From the cysteine up to the phenylalanine, the CDR3 has a length of 17 residues. CDR3 DNA is the only sequence kept; it has 51 bases, read in frame from the first base. V drops 4 bases and J drops 2 bases, leaving 15 bases in between. CDR1 ENHRY and CDR2 SYGVKD were looked up in the germline V gene. A note on this clone: There is no known antigen for this receptor. The sample holds no much larger clone one base away, and base qualities are not on file.

Samples came from patients with Merkel cell carcinoma. Here is what the overall study found, with its caveats: Clinical outcomes in Merkel cell carcinoma patients were reported to be predicted by T-cell repertoire features combined with T-cell density.

This TCR came from a human donor with Merkel cell carcinoma. Source material: tumor tissue from Merkel cell carcinoma. The chain is made from TRBV10-3 and TRBJ1-6, with a weak D call of TRBD1 (6 bases match). The base sequence is TGTGCCATCAGTGCAGGGGACGCTGGCCCCTATAATTCACCCCTCCACTTT. This gives the protein CAISAGDAGPYNSPLHF.